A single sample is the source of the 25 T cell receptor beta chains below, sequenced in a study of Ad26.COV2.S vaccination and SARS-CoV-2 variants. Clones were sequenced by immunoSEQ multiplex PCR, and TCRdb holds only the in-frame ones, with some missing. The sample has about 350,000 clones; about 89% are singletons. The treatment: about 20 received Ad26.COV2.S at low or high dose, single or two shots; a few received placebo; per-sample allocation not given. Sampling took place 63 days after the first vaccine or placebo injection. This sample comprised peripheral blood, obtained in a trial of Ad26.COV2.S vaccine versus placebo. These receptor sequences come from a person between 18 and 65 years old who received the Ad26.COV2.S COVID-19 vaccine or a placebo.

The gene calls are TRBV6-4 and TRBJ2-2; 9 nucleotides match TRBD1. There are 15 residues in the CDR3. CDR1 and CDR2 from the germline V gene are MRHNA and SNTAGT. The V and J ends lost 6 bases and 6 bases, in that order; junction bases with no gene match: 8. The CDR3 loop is CASRAGTGSSGELFF. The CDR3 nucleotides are TGTGCCAGCAGAGCCGGGACAGGGAGCTCCGGGGAGCTGTTTTTT.

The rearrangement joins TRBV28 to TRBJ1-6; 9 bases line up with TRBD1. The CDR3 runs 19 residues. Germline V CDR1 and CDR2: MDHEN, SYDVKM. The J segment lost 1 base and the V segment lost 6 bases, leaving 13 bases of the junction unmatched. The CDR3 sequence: CASSLKGQGIRSYNSPLHF. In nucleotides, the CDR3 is TGTGCCAGCAGCCTAAAGGGACAGGGTATTAGGTCCTATAATTCACCCCTCCACTTT. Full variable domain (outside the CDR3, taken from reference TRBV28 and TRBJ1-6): DVKVTQSSRYLVKRTGEKVFLECVQDMDHENMFWYRQDPGLGLRLIYFSYDVKMKEKGDIPEGYSVSREKKERFSLILESASTNQTSMYLCASSLKGQGIRSYNSPLHFGNGTRLTVT.

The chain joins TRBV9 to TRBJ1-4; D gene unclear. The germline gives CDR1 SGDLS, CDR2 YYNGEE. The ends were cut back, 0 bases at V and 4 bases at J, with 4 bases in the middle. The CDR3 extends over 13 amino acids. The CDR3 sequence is CASSVDINEKLFF. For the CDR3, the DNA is TGTGCCAGCAGCGTAGATATTAATGAAAAACTGTTTTTT.

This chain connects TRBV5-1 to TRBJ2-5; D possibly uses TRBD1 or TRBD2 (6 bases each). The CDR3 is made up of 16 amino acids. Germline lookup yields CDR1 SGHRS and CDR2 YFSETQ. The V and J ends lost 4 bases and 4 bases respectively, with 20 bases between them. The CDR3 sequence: CASSRRPVGGPETQYF. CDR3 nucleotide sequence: TGCGCCAGCAGCCGTAGGCCCGTAGGGGGGCCAGAGACCCAGTACTTC.

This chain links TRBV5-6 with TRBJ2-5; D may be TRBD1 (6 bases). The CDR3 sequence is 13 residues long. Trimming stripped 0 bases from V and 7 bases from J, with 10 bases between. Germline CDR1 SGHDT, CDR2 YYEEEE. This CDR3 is CASSLDQGMTQYF. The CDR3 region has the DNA TGTGCCAGCAGCTTGGACCAGGGGATGACCCAGTACTTC. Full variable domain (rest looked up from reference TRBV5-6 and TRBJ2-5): DAGVTQSPTHLIKTRGQQVTLRCSPKSGHDTVSWYQQALGQGPQFIFQYYEEEERQRGNFPDRFSGHQFPNYSSELNVNALLLGDSALYLCASSLDQGMTQYFGPGTRLLVL.

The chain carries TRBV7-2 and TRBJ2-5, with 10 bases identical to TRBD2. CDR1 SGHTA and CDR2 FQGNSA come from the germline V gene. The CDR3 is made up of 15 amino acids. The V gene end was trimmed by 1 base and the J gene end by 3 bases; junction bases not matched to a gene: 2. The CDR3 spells CASSLDLAGEETQYF. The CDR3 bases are TGTGCCAGCAGCTTAGACCTAGCGGGGGAAGAGACCCAGTACTTC.

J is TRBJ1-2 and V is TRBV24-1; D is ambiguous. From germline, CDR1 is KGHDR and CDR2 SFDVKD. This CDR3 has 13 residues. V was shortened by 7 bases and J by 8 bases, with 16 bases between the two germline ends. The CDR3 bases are TGTGCCACCAGCGCCGGGATCCGGGAGGGCTACACCTTC. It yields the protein CATSAGIREGYTF.

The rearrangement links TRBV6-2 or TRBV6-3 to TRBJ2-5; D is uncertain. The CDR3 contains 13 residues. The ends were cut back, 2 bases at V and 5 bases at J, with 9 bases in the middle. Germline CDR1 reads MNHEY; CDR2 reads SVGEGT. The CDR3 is CASSYLSGETQYF. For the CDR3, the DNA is TGTGCCAGCAGTTACCTTTCCGGGGAGACCCAGTACTTC.

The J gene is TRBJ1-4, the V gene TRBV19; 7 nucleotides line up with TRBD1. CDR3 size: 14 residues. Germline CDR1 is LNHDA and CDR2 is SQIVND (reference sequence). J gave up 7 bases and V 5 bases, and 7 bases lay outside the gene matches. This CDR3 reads CASSPQGSAEKLFF. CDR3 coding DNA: TGTGCCAGTAGTCCACAGGGGTCAGCTGAAAAACTGTTTTTT. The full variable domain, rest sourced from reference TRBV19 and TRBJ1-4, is DGGITQSPKYLFRKEGQNVTLSCEQNLNHDAMYWYRQDPGQGLRLIYYSQIVNDFQKGDIAEGYSVSREKKESFPLTVTSAQKNPTAFYLCASSPQGSAEKLFFGSGTQLSVL.

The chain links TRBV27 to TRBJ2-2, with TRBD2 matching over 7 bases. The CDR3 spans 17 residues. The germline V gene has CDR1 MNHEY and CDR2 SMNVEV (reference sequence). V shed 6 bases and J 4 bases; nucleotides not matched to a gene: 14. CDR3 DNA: TGTGCCAGCAGATCCCTGAGTTGGGGGGGTGGCACCGGGGAGCTGTTTTTT. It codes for CASRSLSWGGGTGELFF.

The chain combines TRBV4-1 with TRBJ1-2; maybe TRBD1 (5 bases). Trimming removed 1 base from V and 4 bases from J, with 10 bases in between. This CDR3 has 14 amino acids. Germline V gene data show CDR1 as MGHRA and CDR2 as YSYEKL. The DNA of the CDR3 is TGCGCCAGCAGCCAAGGTCCAGGGAGCTATGGCTACACCTTC. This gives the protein CASSQGPGSYGYTF.

CDR3 in amino acids: CASSQSAGQGWEQYF. In DNA form, the CDR3 reads TGCGCCAGCAGCCAATCCGCGGGACAGGGCTGGGAGCAGTACTTC. The chain employs TRBV5-1 and TRBJ2-7; the match to TRBD1 covers 9 bases. The germline CDR1 and CDR2 sequences are SGHRS and YFSETQ. This CDR3 region has 15 residues. J gave up 7 bases and V 4 bases, and 12 bases lay outside the gene matches.

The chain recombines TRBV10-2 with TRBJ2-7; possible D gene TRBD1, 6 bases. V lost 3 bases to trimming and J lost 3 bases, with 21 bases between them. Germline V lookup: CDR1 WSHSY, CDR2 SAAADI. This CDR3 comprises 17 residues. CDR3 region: CASSDAYQGHGGYEQYF. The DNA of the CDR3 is TGCGCCAGCAGTGACGCTTATCAGGGGCATGGGGGCTACGAGCAGTACTTC.

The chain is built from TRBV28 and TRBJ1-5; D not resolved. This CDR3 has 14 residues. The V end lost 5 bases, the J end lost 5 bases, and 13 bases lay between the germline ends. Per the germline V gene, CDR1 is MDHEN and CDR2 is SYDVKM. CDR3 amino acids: CASSIRHNDQPQHF. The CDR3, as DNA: TGTGCCAGCAGTATAAGGCACAACGATCAGCCCCAGCATTTT.

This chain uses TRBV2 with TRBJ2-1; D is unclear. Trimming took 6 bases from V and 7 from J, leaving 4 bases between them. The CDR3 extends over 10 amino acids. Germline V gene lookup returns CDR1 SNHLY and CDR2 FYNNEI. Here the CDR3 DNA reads TGTGCCAGCAGCTCAAATGAGCAGTTCTTC. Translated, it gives CASSSNEQFF.

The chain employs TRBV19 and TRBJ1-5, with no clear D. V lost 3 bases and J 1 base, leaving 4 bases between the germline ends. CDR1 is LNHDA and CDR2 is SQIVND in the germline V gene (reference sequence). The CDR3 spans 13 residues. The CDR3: CASSIESNQPQHF. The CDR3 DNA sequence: TGTGCCAGTAGTATCGAAAGCAATCAGCCCCAGCATTTT. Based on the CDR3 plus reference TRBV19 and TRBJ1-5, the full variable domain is DGGITQSPKYLFRKEGQNVTLSCEQNLNHDAMYWYRQDPGQGLRLIYYSQIVNDFQKGDIAEGYSVSREKKESFPLTVTSAQKNPTAFYLCASSIESNQPQHFGDGTRLSIL.

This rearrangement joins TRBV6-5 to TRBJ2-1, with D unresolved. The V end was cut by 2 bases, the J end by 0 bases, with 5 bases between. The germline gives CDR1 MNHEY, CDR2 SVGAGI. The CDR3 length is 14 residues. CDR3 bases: TGTGCCAGCAGTTACGGGCTCTCCTACAATGAGCAGTTCTTC. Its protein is CASSYGLSYNEQFF.

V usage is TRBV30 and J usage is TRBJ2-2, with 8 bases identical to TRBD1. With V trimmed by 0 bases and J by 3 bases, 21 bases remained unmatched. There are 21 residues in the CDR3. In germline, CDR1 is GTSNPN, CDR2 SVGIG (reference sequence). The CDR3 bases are TGTGCCTGGAGTGTACCTAGATGGGCAGGGGGCGCGGTAAGGGACACCGGGGAGCTGTTTTTT. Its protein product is CAWSVPRWAGGAVRDTGELFF.

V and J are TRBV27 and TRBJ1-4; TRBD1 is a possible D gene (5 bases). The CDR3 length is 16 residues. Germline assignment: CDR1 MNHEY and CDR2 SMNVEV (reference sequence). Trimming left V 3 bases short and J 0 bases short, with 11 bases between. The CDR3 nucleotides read TGTGCCAGCAGTTTTCGTCCACAGGCAACTAATGAAAAACTGTTTTTT. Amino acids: CASSFRPQATNEKLFF.

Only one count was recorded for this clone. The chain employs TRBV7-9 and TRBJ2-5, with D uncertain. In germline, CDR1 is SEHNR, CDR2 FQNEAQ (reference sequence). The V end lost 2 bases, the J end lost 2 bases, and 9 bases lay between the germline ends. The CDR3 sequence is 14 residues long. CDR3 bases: TGTGCCAGCAGCTTAAACGCGGAGCAAGAGACCCAGTACTTC. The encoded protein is CASSLNAEQETQYF.

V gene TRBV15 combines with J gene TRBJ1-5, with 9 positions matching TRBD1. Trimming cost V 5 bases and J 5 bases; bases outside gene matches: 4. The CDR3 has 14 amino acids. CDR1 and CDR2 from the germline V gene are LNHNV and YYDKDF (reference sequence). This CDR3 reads CATSRDRDYQPQHF. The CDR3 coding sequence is TGTGCCACCAGCCGGGACAGGGATTATCAGCCCCAGCATTTT.

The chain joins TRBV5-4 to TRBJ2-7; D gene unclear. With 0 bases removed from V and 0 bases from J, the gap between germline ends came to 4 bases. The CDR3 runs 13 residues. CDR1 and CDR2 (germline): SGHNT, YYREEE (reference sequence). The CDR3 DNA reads TGTGCCAGCAGCTTGGACAACTCCTACGAGCAGTACTTC. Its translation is CASSLDNSYEQYF.

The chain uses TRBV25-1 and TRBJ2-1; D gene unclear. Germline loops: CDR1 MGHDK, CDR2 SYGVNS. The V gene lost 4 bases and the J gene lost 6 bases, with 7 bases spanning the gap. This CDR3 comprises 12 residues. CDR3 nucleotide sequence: TGTGCCAGCAGTGGTAGCCTCAATGAGCAGTTCTTC. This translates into CASSGSLNEQFF.

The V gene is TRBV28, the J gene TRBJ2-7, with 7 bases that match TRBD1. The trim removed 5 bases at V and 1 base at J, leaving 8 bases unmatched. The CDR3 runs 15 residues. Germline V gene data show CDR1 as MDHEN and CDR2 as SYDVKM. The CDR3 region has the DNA TGTGCCAGCAGTCCTACCGACAGGGTATCCTACGAGCAGTACTTC. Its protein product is CASSPTDRVSYEQYF.

The chain's CDR3 is CASGLSRDSFSYEQYF. The CDR3, as DNA: TGTGCTAGTGGTTTGAGCCGGGACAGTTTCTCCTACGAGCAGTACTTC. The rearrangement uses TRBV12-5 and TRBJ2-7; 7 nucleotides line up with TRBD1. Per germline, CDR1 LGHNT and CDR2 FRNRAP. This CDR3 is built from 16 residues. V gave up 2 bases and J gave up 0 bases; unmatched junction bases: 7.